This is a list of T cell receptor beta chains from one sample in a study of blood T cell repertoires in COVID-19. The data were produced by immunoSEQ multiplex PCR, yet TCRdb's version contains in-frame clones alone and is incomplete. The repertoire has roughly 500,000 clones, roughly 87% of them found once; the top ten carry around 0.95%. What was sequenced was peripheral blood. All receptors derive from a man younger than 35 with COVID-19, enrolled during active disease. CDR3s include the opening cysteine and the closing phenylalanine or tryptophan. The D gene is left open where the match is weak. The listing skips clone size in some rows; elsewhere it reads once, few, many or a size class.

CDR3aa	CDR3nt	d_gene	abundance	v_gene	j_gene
CASSPDRASDGYTF	TGTGCCAGCTCACCCGACAGGGCAAGCGATGGCTACACCTTC	TRBD1	-	TRBV18	TRBJ1-2
CASSLGTNYEQYF	TGTGCCAGCTCGCTCGGGACTAACTACGAGCAGTACTTC	TRBD2	few	TRBV11-2	TRBJ2-7
CSAGKDIQYF	TGCAGTGCTGGAAAGGACATTCAGTACTTC	-	-	TRBV20-1	TRBJ2-4
CASSFLRQGPSSSYNSPLHF	TGTGCCAGCAGTTTTCTTCGACAGGGCCCCTCGAGCTCCTATAATTCACCCCTCCACTTT	TRBD1	once	TRBV28	TRBJ1-6
CASSRERSSYEQYF	TGTGCCAGCAGCAGAGAACGGAGCTCCTACGAGCAGTACTTC	-	few	TRBV6-5	TRBJ2-7
CASRQIDKGYNSPLHF	TGTGCCAGTAGGCAAATAGATAAGGGGTATAATTCACCCCTCCACTTT	-	-	TRBV19	TRBJ1-6
CASSGTGQGDYNEQFF	TGCGCCAGCAGCGGTACGGGACAGGGGGACTACAATGAGCAGTTCTTC	TRBD1	-	TRBV5-1	TRBJ2-1
CASSRGGTATYEQYF	TGTGCCAGCAGTCGGGGGGGGACTGCAACCTACGAGCAGTACTTC	TRBD2	-	TRBV5-8	TRBJ2-7
CASTMGPGELFF	TGTGCCTCCACCATGGGGCCCGGGGAGCTGTTTTTT	-	-	TRBV28	TRBJ2-2
CASSVAQAGYTF	TGTGCCAGCAGCGTAGCCCAGGCCGGCTACACCTTC	-	-	TRBV9	TRBJ1-2
CASSFVGGGVASNEQYF	TGCGCCAGCAGCTTTGTGGGGGGTGGAGTAGCTTCAAACGAGCAGTACTTC	-	-	TRBV5-1	TRBJ2-7
CSASDSGDTEAFF	TGCAGTGCTAGTGATTCAGGGGACACTGAAGCTTTCTTT	-	-	TRBV20-1	TRBJ1-1
CAVRETQYF	TGCGCAGTCAGGGAGACCCAGTACTTC	-	-	TRBV10-1	TRBJ2-5
CAISPGPSEAFF	TGTGCCATCTCCCCAGGGCCAAGTGAAGCTTTCTTT	-	few	TRBV10-3	TRBJ1-1
CASSPREGKEFF	TGTGCCAGCAGCCCCAGAGAGGGAAAGGAGTTCTTC	-	-	TRBV7-2	TRBJ2-1
CASSRMPSGNEKLFF	TGCGCCAGCAGCCGTATGCCGTCGGGGAATGAAAAACTGTTTTTT	-	-	TRBV4-1	TRBJ1-4
CASSRQAPRDTEAFF	TGTGCCAGCAGCCGGCAGGCCCCCAGGGACACTGAAGCTTTCTTT	-	-	TRBV7-2	TRBJ1-1
CASSLDISSYNEQFF	TGTGCCAGCAGCTTAGACATAAGCTCCTACAATGAGCAGTTCTTC	-	-	TRBV7-9	TRBJ2-1
CASSARTSGGDYNEQFF	TGTGCCAGCAGCGCACGGACTAGCGGGGGGGACTACAATGAGCAGTTCTTC	TRBD2	once	TRBV11-3	TRBJ2-1
CASSPRRGPTDTQYF	TGTGCCAGCAGCCCCCGGAGGGGGCCCACAGATACGCAGTATTTT	-	-	TRBV7-9	TRBJ2-3
CASSQERRTLAKNIQYF	TGCGCCAGCAGCCAAGAGAGGCGAACCCTAGCCAAAAACATTCAGTACTTC	-	-	TRBV4-1	TRBJ2-4
CASSRFTGVKGNTEAFF	TGTGCCAGCAGCCGATTTACAGGGGTAAAGGGGAACACTGAAGCTTTCTTT	-	-	TRBV21-1	TRBJ1-1
CASSLGVGTGELFF	TGCGCCAGCAGCTTGGGAGTCGGGACCGGGGAGCTGTTTTTT	-	-	TRBV5-1	TRBJ2-2
CASSLAAGANTEAFF	TGTGCCAGCAGCTTAGCGGCAGGGGCGAACACTGAAGCTTTCTTT	-	-	TRBV7-9	TRBJ1-1